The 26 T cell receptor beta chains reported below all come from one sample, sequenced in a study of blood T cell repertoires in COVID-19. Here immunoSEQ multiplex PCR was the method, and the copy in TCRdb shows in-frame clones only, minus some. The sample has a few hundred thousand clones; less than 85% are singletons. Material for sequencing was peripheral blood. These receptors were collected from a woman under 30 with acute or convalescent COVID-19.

The CDR3 spells CASSPLWGTEGTEAFF. The CDR3 coding sequence is TGTGCCAGTAGTCCCCTGTGGGGCACGGAAGGGACTGAAGCTTTCTTT. The chain recombines TRBV19 with TRBJ1-1; the D gene is possibly TRBD1 (5 bases). Germline CDR1 is LNHDA and CDR2 is SQIVND (reference sequence). V was cut by 5 bases and J by 5 bases, with 21 bases left in between. The CDR3 totals 16 residues.

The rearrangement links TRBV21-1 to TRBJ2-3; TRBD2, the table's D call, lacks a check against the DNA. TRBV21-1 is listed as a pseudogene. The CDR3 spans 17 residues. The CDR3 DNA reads TGTGCCAGCAGCATTCCGGGACTAGCGGGAGGGGAGACGACGCAGTATTTT. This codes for CASSIPGLAGGETTQYF.

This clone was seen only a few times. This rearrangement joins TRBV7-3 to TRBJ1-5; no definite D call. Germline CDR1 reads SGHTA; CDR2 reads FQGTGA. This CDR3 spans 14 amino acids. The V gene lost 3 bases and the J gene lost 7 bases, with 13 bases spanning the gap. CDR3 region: CASSFPHPGQPQHF. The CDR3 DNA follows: TGTGCCAGCAGCTTCCCCCACCCCGGGCAGCCCCAGCATTTT.

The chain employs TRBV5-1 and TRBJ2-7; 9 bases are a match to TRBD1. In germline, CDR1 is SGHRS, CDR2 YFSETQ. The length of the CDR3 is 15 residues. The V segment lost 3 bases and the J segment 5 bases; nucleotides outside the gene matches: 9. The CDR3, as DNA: TGCGCCAGCAGCTCGGGGACAGGGTCCGGCGACGAGCAGTACTTC. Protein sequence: CASSSGTGSGDEQYF.

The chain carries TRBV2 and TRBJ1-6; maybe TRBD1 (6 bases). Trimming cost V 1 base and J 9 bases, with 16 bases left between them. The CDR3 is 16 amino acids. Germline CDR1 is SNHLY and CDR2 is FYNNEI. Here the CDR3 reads CASSEGPVGGGSPLHF. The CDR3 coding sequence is TGTGCCAGCAGTGAAGGGCCCGTTGGGGGCGGTTCACCCCTCCACTTT.

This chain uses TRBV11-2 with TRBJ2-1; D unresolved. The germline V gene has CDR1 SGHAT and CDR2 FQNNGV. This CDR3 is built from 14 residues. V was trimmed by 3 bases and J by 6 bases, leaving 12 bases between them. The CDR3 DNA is TGTGCCAGCAGCTTTCTGTCTCGCGGCAATGAGCAGTTCTTC. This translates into CASSFLSRGNEQFF. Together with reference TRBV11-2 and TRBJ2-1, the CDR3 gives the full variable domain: EAGVAQSPRYKIIEKRQSVAFWCNPISGHATLYWYQQILGQGPKLLIQFQNNGVVDDSQLPKDRFSAERLKGVDSTLKIQPAKLEDSAVYLCASSFLSRGNEQFFGPGTRLTVL.

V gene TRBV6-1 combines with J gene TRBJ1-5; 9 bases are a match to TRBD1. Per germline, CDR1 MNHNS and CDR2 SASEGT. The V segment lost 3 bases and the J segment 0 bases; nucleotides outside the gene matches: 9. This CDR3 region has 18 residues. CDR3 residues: CASSDWGQGQASNQPQHF. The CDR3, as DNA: TGTGCCAGCAGTGATTGGGGACAGGGACAAGCTAGCAATCAGCCCCAGCATTTT.

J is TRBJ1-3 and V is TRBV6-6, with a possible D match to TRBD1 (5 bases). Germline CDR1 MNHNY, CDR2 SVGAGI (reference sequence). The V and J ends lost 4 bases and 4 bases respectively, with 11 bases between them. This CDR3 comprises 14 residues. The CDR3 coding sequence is TGTGCCAGCAGTTTGAGGGGAGGAGGAAACACCATATATTTT. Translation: CASSLRGGGNTIYF.

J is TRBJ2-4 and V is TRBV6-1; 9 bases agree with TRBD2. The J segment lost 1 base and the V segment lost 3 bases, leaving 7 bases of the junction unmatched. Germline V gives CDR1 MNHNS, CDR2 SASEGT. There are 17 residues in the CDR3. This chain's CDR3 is CASSDMVAGGAKNIQYF. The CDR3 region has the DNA TGTGCCAGCAGTGATATGGTGGCGGGAGGGGCCAAAAACATTCAGTACTTC.

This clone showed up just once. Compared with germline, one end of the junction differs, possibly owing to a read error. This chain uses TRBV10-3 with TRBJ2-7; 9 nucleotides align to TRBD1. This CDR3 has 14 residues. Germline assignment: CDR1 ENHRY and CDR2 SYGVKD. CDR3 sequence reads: CAVSTGQGFYEQYF. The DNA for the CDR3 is TGTGCCGTCAGCACGGGACAGGGATTCTACGAGCAGTACTTC.

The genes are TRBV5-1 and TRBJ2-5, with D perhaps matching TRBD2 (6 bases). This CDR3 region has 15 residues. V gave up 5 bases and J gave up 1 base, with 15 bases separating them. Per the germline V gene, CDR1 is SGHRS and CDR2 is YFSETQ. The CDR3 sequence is CASRIFGTAQETQYF. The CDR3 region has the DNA TGCGCCAGCAGGATCTTCGGGACTGCCCAAGAGACCCAGTACTTC.

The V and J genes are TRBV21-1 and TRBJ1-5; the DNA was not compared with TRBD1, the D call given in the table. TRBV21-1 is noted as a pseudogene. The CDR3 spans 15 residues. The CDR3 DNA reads TGTGCCAGCACCCGGGACAGGGGAAGTAATCAGCCCCAGCATTTT. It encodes CASTRDRGSNQPQHF.

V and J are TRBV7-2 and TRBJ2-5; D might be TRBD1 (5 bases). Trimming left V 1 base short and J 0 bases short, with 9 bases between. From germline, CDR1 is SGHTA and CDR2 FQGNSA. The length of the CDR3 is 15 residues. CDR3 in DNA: TGTGCCAGCAGCTTAGGCAGGGCGTACCAAGAGACCCAGTACTTC. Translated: CASSLGRAYQETQYF.

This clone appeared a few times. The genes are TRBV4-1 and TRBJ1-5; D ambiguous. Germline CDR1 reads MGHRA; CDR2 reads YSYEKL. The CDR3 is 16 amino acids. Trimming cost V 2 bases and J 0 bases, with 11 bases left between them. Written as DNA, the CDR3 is TGCGCCAGCAGCCAACGCCCCTGGCTTAGCAATCAGCCCCAGCATTTT. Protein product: CASSQRPWLSNQPQHF.

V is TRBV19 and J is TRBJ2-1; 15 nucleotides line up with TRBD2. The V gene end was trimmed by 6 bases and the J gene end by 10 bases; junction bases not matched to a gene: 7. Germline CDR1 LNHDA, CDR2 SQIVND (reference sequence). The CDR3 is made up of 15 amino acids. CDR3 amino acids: CASRIGTSGGWEQFF. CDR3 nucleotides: TGTGCCAGTAGGATCGGGACTAGCGGGGGGTGGGAGCAGTTCTTC.

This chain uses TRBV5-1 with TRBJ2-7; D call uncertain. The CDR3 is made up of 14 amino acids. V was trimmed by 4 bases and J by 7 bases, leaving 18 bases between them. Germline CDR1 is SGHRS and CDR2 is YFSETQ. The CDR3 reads CASSRGSPLDEQYF. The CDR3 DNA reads TGCGCCAGCAGCAGAGGATCCCCCTTAGATGAGCAGTACTTC. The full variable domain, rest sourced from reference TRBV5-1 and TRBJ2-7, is KAGVTQTPRYLIKTRGQQVTLSCSPISGHRSVSWYQQTPGQGLQFLFEYFSETQRNKGNFPGRFSGRQFSNSRSEMNVSTLELGDSALYLCASSRGSPLDEQYFGPGTRLTVT.

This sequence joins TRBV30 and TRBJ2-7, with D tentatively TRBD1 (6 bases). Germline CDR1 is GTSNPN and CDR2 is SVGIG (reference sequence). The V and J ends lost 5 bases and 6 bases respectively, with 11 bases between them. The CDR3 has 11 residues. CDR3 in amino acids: CAWGNRAEQYF. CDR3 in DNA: TGTGCCTGGGGTAACAGGGCCGAGCAGTACTTC.

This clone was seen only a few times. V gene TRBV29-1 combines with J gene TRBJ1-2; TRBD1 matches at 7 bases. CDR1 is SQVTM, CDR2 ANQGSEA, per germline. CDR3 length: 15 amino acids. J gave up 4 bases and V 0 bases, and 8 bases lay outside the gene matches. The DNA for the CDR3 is TGCAGCGTTGAAGATCAAAGGGGGCGGTCCTATGGCTACACCTTC. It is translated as CSVEDQRGRSYGYTF.

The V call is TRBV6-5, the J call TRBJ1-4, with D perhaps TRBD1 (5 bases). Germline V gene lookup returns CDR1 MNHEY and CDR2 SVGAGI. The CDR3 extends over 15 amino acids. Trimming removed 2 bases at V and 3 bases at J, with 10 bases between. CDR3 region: CASSYLTVPNEKLFF. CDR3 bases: TGTGCCAGCAGTTACCTGACAGTGCCTAATGAAAAACTGTTTTTT.

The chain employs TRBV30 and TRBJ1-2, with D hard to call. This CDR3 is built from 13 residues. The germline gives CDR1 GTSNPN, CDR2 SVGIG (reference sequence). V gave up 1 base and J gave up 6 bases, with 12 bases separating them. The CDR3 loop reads CAWSGVGADGYTF. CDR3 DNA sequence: TGTGCCTGGAGTGGCGTAGGAGCGGATGGCTACACCTTC.

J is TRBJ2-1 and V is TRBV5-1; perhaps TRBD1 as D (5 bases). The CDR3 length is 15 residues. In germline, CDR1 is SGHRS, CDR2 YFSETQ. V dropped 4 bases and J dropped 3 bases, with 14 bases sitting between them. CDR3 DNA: TGCGCCAGCAGCCCAGGTCGACAGTTCTACAATGAGCAGTTCTTC. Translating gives CASSPGRQFYNEQFF. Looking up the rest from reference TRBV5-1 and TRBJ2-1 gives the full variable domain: KAGVTQTPRYLIKTRGQQVTLSCSPISGHRSVSWYQQTPGQGLQFLFEYFSETQRNKGNFPGRFSGRQFSNSRSEMNVSTLELGDSALYLCASSPGRQFYNEQFFGPGTRLTVL.

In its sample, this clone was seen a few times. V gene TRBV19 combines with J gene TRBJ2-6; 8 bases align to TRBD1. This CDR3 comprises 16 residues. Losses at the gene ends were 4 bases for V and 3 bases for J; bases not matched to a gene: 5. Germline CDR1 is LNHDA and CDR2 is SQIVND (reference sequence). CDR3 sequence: CASSSRGLDGANVLTF. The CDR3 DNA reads TGTGCCAGTAGTAGCAGGGGGCTTGATGGGGCCAACGTCCTGACTTTC.

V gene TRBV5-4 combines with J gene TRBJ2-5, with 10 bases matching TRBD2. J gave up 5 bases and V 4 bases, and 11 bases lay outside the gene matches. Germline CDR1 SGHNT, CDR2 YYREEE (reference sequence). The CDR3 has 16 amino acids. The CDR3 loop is CASSPQGSGGPETQYF. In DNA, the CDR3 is TGTGCCAGCAGCCCCCAAGGTAGCGGGGGGCCGGAGACCCAGTACTTC.

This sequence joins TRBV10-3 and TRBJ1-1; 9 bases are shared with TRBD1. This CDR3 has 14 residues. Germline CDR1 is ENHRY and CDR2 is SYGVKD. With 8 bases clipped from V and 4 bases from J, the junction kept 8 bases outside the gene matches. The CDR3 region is CAISRGQGGTEAFF. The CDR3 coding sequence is TGTGCCATCTCCAGGGGACAGGGAGGCACTGAAGCTTTCTTT.

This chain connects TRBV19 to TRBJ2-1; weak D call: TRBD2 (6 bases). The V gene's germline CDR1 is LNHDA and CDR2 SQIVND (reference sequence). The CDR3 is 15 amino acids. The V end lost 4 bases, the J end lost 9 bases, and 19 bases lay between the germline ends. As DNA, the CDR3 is TGTGCCAGTAGTACTACACTAGCTGGGAGTGGTGAGCAGTTCTTC. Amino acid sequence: CASSTTLAGSGEQFF.

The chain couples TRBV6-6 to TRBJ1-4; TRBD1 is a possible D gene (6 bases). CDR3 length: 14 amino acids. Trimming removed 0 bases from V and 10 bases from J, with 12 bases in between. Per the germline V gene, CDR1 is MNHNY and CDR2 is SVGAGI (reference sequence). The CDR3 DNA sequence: TGTGCCAGCAGTTACTCGGGGGCTGATGGAAAACTGTTTTTT. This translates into CASSYSGADGKLFF.